The 28 T cell receptor beta chains presented below share a single source sample, sequenced in a study of blood T cell repertoires in COVID-19. Data came from immunoSEQ multiplex PCR; TCRdb stores just in-frame clones and leaves some out. Found here are 350,000 to 400,000 clones, over 85% of them singletons; the top ten hold less than 2%. The source material was PBMCs or T cells enriched from blood (not recorded which). These receptors all come from a woman in her 30s who had recovered from COVID-19.

The CDR3 spells CASSLGDRVGEKLFF. CDR3 nucleotide sequence: TGTGCCAGCAGCTTAGGGGACAGGGTAGGCGAAAAACTGTTTTTT. The chain links TRBV7-9 to TRBJ1-4; 9 nucleotides agree with TRBD1. This CDR3 has 15 residues. Looked up from germline, CDR1 is SEHNR and CDR2 is FQNEAQ (reference sequence). The ends lost 1 base at V and 8 bases at J; junction bases unmatched: 5. The full variable domain, rest sourced from reference TRBV7-9 and TRBJ1-4, is DTGVSQNPRHKITKRGQNVTFRCDPISEHNRLYWYRQTLGQGPEFLTYFQNEAQLEKSRLLSDRFSAERPKGSFSTLEIQRTEQGDSAMYLCASSLGDRVGEKLFFGSGTQLSVL.

The CDR3, as DNA: TGTGCCAGCAGCTACTCGGGTCCTGTAAACGAGCAGTACTTC. It translates to CASSYSGPVNEQYF. The chain employs TRBV7-2 and TRBJ2-7; D is uncertain. Trimming took off 4 bases at V and 5 bases at J, with 15 bases between the two ends. The V gene's germline CDR1 is SGHTA and CDR2 FQGNSA. This CDR3 comprises 14 residues. The variable domain in full, with the rest retrieved from reference TRBV7-2 and TRBJ2-7, is GAGVSQSPSNKVTEKGKDVELRCDPISGHTALYWYRQSLGQGLEFLIYFQGNSAPDKSGLPSDRFSAERTGGSVSTLTIQRTQQEDSAVYLCASSYSGPVNEQYFGPGTRLTVT.

This clone occurred once. J is TRBJ2-7 and V is TRBV15, with 8 positions matching TRBD2. Germline CDR1 and CDR2: LNHNV and YYDKDF (reference sequence). V trimming: 5 bases; J trimming: 6 bases; junction bases outside the gene matches: 9. This CDR3 comprises 14 residues. The CDR3 loop reads CATSPPISGTEQYF. DNA for the CDR3: TGTGCCACCAGCCCCCCTATTAGCGGGACCGAGCAGTACTTC.

CDR3 loop: CASSPGRDSYEQYF. The CDR3 DNA follows: TGTGCCAGCTCACCTGGACGGGACTCCTACGAGCAGTACTTC. This chain uses TRBV18 with TRBJ2-7; tentatively, D is TRBD2 (5 bases). The ends were cut back, 3 bases at V and 0 bases at J, with 9 bases in the middle. The CDR3 has 14 amino acids. CDR1 is KGHSH and CDR2 is LQKENI in the germline V gene.

The chain uses TRBV5-1 and TRBJ1-4; possible D gene TRBD1, 5 bases. From germline, CDR1 is SGHRS and CDR2 YFSETQ. This CDR3 is 15 amino acids long. With 0 bases removed from V and 0 bases from J, the gap between germline ends came to 6 bases. CDR3 protein: CASSLAGPTNEKLFF. For the CDR3, the DNA is TGCGCCAGCAGCTTGGCAGGGCCAACTAATGAAAAACTGTTTTTT.

Comment on this clone: This sample also contains other DNA sequences that code for the same CDR3. V is TRBV5-1 and J is TRBJ1-4, with 9 bases aligning to TRBD1. CDR1 is SGHRS and CDR2 is YFSETQ in the germline V gene. CDR3 length: 15 residues. V lost 0 bases to trimming and J lost 6 bases; unmatched junction nucleotides: 3. Here the CDR3 reads CASSLGGQGHEKLFF. DNA for the CDR3: TGCGCCAGCAGCTTGGGGGGACAGGGCCATGAAAAACTGTTTTTT.

The gene calls are TRBV7-6 and TRBJ2-6; possible D gene TRBD2, 6 bases. The germline gives CDR1 SGHVS, CDR2 FNYEAQ. V was shortened by 5 bases and J by 0 bases, with 11 bases between the two germline ends. The CDR3 has 16 amino acids. The CDR3 DNA is TGTGCCAGCAGCCCTGAGCGGGTCTCTGGGGCCAACGTCCTGACTTTC. It codes for CASSPERVSGANVLTF.

The chain couples TRBV5-1 to TRBJ2-1; the match to TRBD2 covers 7 bases. Germline V gene lookup returns CDR1 SGHRS and CDR2 YFSETQ. V trimming: 3 bases; J trimming: 6 bases; junction bases outside the gene matches: 9. The CDR3 covers 15 residues. In nucleotides, the CDR3 is TGCGCCAGCAGCTCAAAACTAGCGATGTCCAATGAGCAGTTCTTC. Translation gives CASSSKLAMSNEQFF.

The rearrangement links TRBV4-2 to TRBJ1-1; 7 nucleotides line up with TRBD1. The germline V gene encodes CDR1 LGHNA and CDR2 YNFKEQ. V lost 1 base, J lost 4 bases, and 9 bases stayed unmatched. This CDR3 region has 16 residues. The CDR3 here is CASSQGATGLSTEAFF. The CDR3 nucleotides are TGTGCCAGCAGCCAAGGAGCGACAGGGCTGAGCACTGAAGCTTTCTTT.

In this sample, this clone turned up a few times. This chain connects TRBV5-1 to TRBJ1-1, with D uncertain. The CDR3 spans 13 residues. Germline V gene lookup returns CDR1 SGHRS and CDR2 YFSETQ. V lost 5 bases to trimming and J lost 0 bases, with 8 bases between them. CDR3 sequence reads: CASRNGLNTEAFF. The CDR3 nucleotides read TGCGCCAGCAGGAACGGTTTGAACACTGAAGCTTTCTTT.

The chain carries TRBV18 and TRBJ1-1, with TRBD1 identical over 7 bases. This CDR3 spans 14 amino acids. V was pared by 5 bases and J by 1 base, with 4 bases of the junction left unmatched. CDR1 and CDR2 from the germline V gene are KGHSH and LQKENI. CDR3 region: CASSSTGENTEAFF. The CDR3 nucleotides are TGTGCCAGCTCATCAACAGGGGAGAACACTGAAGCTTTCTTT.

The V call is TRBV27, the J call TRBJ2-3; 8 bases are a match to TRBD2. After removal of 4 bases from V and 5 bases from J, the junction contained 8 bases not matched to a gene. Germline values: CDR1 MNHEY, CDR2 SMNVEV (reference sequence). The CDR3 totals 15 residues. Here the CDR3 DNA reads TGTGCCAGCAGTTCCAGCGGGAGCATTTTAGATACGCAGTATTTT. This gives the protein CASSSSGSILDTQYF.

The rearrangement uses TRBV30 and TRBJ1-1; 8 bases are a match to TRBD1. The V gene's germline CDR1 is GTSNPN and CDR2 SVGIG (reference sequence). V lost 5 bases, J lost 10 bases, and 9 bases stayed unmatched. The CDR3 has 12 residues. This CDR3 is CAWAGGEEGAFF. CDR3 DNA: TGTGCCTGGGCAGGGGGCGAAGAGGGAGCTTTCTTT. Based on the CDR3 plus reference TRBV30 and TRBJ1-1, the full variable domain is SQTIHQWPATLVQPVGSPLSLECTVEGTSNPNLYWYRQAAGRGLQLLFYSVGIGQISSEVPQNLSASRPQDRQFILSSKKLLLSDSGFYLCAWAGGEEGAFFGQGTRLTVV.

The chain links TRBV19 to TRBJ1-6; D ambiguous. The CDR3 covers 12 residues. Germline CDR1 LNHDA, CDR2 SQIVND (reference sequence). With 3 bases removed from V and 8 bases from J, the gap between germline ends came to 5 bases. CDR3 sequence reads: CASSMRDSPLHF. CDR3 DNA: TGTGCCAGTAGTATGAGGGATTCACCCCTCCACTTT.

This chain joins TRBV10-3 and TRBJ2-1, with 7 bases fitting TRBD1. The V gene's germline CDR1 is ENHRY and CDR2 SYGVKD. The CDR3 loop spans 14 amino acids. Unmatched junction bases numbered 5, after V lost 6 bases and J lost 3 bases. The CDR3 DNA follows: TGTGCCATCAGCTCCGGACAGGTCTACAATGAGCAGTTCTTC. Amino acid sequence: CAISSGQVYNEQFF.

The chain joins TRBV2 to TRBJ2-7; D remains ambiguous. Germline lookup yields CDR1 SNHLY and CDR2 FYNNEI. The CDR3 is 12 amino acids. With 2 bases removed from V and 3 bases from J, the gap between germline ends came to 5 bases. CDR3 amino acids: CASSELIYEQYF. The CDR3 DNA sequence: TGTGCCAGCAGTGAATTAATCTACGAGCAGTACTTC.

V usage is TRBV9 and J usage is TRBJ1-2; D not resolved. The CDR3 sequence is 14 residues long. V was cut by 1 base and J by 7 bases, with 14 bases left in between. CDR1 and CDR2 (germline): SGDLS, YYNGEE. As DNA, the CDR3 is TGTGCCAGCAGCGTAAGAACAGAAGTGGGTGGCTACACCTTC. This translates into CASSVRTEVGGYTF.

The chain uses TRBV10-3 and TRBJ1-1, with 9 positions matching TRBD1. The V and J ends lost 10 bases and 2 bases, in that order; junction bases with no gene match: 2. CDR1 is ENHRY, CDR2 SYGVKD, per germline. The length of the CDR3 is 12 residues. The CDR3 is CATTGGNTEAFF. The CDR3 region has the DNA TGTGCCACTACAGGGGGCAACACTGAAGCTTTCTTT.

V is TRBV27 and J is TRBJ2-3; possible D gene TRBD2, 6 bases. V shed 6 bases and J shed 4 bases, with 17 bases lying between them. The CDR3 spans 15 residues. Looked up from germline, CDR1 is MNHEY and CDR2 is SMNVEV (reference sequence). CDR3 nucleotide sequence: TGTGCCAGCAGACGGGGCGGGACTCATCCAGATACGCAGTATTTT. Encoded protein: CASRRGGTHPDTQYF.

The J gene is TRBJ2-7, the V gene TRBV29-1; a weak D match, TRBD2 (5 bases). V was pared by 4 bases and J by 5 bases, with 18 bases between. CDR1 and CDR2 from the germline V gene are SQVTM and ANQGSEA. CDR3 length: 14 amino acids. In nucleotides, the CDR3 is TGCAGCGTTGCCGTGGACTTGGCCGGGAACGAGCAGTACTTC. This sequence encodes CSVAVDLAGNEQYF.

This chain uses TRBV12-5 with TRBJ2-7; a possible D gene is TRBD2 (7 bases). The CDR3 extends over 18 amino acids. V was clipped by 0 bases and J by 5 bases, with 23 bases between them. CDR1 and CDR2 from the germline V gene are LGHNT and FRNRAP. CDR3 amino acids: CASGLVIGLGGRPDEQYF. CDR3 nucleotides: TGTGCTAGTGGTTTGGTAATCGGTTTGGGGGGGCGTCCGGACGAGCAGTACTTC. Complete variable domain (other parts from reference TRBV12-5 and TRBJ2-7): DARVTQTPRHKVTEMGQEVTMRCQPILGHNTVFWYRQTMMQGLELLAYFRNRAPLDDSGMPKDRFSAEMPDATLATLKIQPSEPRDSAVYFCASGLVIGLGGRPDEQYFGPGTRLTVT.

The genes are TRBV7-2 and TRBJ1-5; D ambiguous. Germline CDR1 reads SGHTA; CDR2 reads FQGNSA. This CDR3 has 14 residues. Trimming took 3 bases from V and 7 from J, leaving 13 bases between them. CDR3 residues: CASSFYVSEQPQHF. CDR3 DNA sequence: TGTGCCAGCAGCTTCTATGTCAGCGAGCAGCCCCAGCATTTT.

The chain links TRBV6-5 to TRBJ1-2; D possibly corresponds to TRBD1 (5 bases). Germline CDR1 reads MNHEY; CDR2 reads SVGAGI. The V end lost 2 bases, the J end lost 8 bases, and 12 bases lay between the germline ends. This CDR3 is built from 13 residues. CDR3 residues: CASSYPGGGGYTF. The CDR3 DNA reads as TGTGCCAGCAGTTACCCCGGGGGAGGGGGCTACACCTTC.

Only one count was recorded for this clone. The V and J genes are TRBV2 and TRBJ1-2; the D gene is possibly TRBD1 (5 bases). The V end lost 4 bases, the J end lost 4 bases, and 16 bases lay between the germline ends. Germline V gene lookup returns CDR1 SNHLY and CDR2 FYNNEI. This CDR3 has 15 amino acids. The CDR3 coding sequence is TGTGCCAGCAGTGGGCGCGGGCGGGGGAGCTATGGCTACACCTTC. Protein product: CASSGRGRGSYGYTF.

The V gene is TRBV5-4, the J gene TRBJ2-7; 8 bases are shared with TRBD1. Germline values: CDR1 SGHNT, CDR2 YYREEE (reference sequence). The CDR3 runs 17 residues. V gave up 4 bases and J gave up 1 base; unmatched junction bases: 13. The CDR3 protein is CASSVGIETGVSYEQYF. Here the CDR3 DNA reads TGTGCCAGCAGCGTGGGCATAGAGACAGGGGTATCCTACGAGCAGTACTTC.

The chain recombines TRBV18 with TRBJ2-1, with D possibly matching TRBD2 (6 bases). This CDR3 has 15 amino acids. Between the trimmed V and J ends, which lost 6 bases and 5 bases, there was a span of 17 bases. Germline-derived CDR1 and CDR2 are KGHSH and LQKENI. Written as DNA, the CDR3 is TGTGCCAGCTCGCCTCTAGCGAGAGCAAACAATGAGCAGTTCTTC. Amino acids: CASSPLARANNEQFF.

In its sample, this clone was seen once. The V gene is TRBV3-1 (or the pseudogene TRBV3-2), the J gene TRBJ2-7, with D possibly matching TRBD2 (6 bases). The germline V and J ends were trimmed by 4 bases and 0 bases, with 13 bases remaining between them. CDR3 size: 15 residues. CDR1 is LGHDT and CDR2 is YNNKEL in the germline V gene (reference sequence). CDR3 sequence (DNA): TGTGCCAGCAGCCCCGACCGGGACTCCTCCTACGAGCAGTACTTC. Translated, it gives CASSPDRDSSYEQYF.

Here the CDR3 DNA reads TGTGCCAGCAGCTTAGTGTCCCTGCGGTCTGGAAACACCATATATTTT. It encodes CASSLVSLRSGNTIYF. The chain is built from TRBV11-2 and TRBJ1-3, with D hard to call. The CDR3 runs 16 residues. Germline V gene lookup returns CDR1 SGHAT and CDR2 FQNNGV. The germline V and J ends were trimmed by 1 base and 1 base, with 11 bases remaining between them.